This is a list of T cell receptor beta chains from one sample in a study of T-cell reconstitution after alpha-beta-depleted transplantation in children. TCRdb used MiXCR to reprocess the PCR reads, holding one entry per CDR3 protein. This sample has about 540,000 distinct CDR3 sequences; approximately 20% occur once, and the top ten carry over 3%. The sequenced sample was PBMCs from the stem cell graft donor, obtained from the stem cell graft. The source of these receptors is a human donor who donated a stem cell graft to a child with acute lymphoblastic leukemia. CDR3s leave out the opening cysteine and the closing phenylalanine or tryptophan. Fields, in order: V gene, J gene, CDR3 protein.

TRBV9,TRBJ2-5,ASSVASERRFGEETQY
TRBV15,TRBJ2-3,ATSRDSRLADKTDTQY
TRBV5-4,TRBJ2-1,ASSLEGRGTEQF
TRBV7-8,TRBJ1-1,ASSAGGRVEAF
TRBV29-1,TRBJ1-3,SVVGAGASGNTIY
TRBV30,TRBJ2-1,AWSPGNEQF
TRBV6-1,TRBJ1-1,ASSEDRDWYTEAF
TRBV3-1,TRBJ2-5,ASSQGPSGRRPETQY
TRBV18,TRBJ1-2,ASSPYVSPGQRPNYGYT
TRBV29-1,TRBJ2-5,SVELGIGGETQY
TRBV18,TRBJ1-6,ASSPQEHNSPLH
TRBV20-1,TRBJ1-3,SASLRDSGNTIY
TRBV20-1,TRBJ2-5,SARDPRKGETQY
TRBV7-9,TRBJ2-7,ASSLGTERVYEQY
TRBV5-6,TRBJ1-1,ASSSAGDEAF
TRBV4-1,TRBJ1-1,ASTTQGGRNTEAF
TRBV10-3,TRBJ1-1,AISESSGLNTEAF
TRBV27,TRBJ2-2,ASSSLQGSTGELF
TRBV5-1,TRBJ2-7,ASSLAASGSPSYEQY
TRBV5-1,TRBJ2-7,ASSLGKTSASSYEQY
TRBV6-1,TRBJ2-7,ASSEFWSSYEQY
TRBV29-1,TRBJ1-2,SARDRDAFGYT